These 27 T cell receptor beta chains originate from one sample sequenced in a study of CD4 T cells in relation to SARS-CoV-2 and coronaviruses. Their antigens are not known. TCRdb keeps only in-frame clones here, not all; method: immunoSEQ multiplex PCR. The sample has about 23,000 clones, around 76% seen once. The unexposed donors gave CD4+ T cells in about 2011-2019, prior to COVID-19. After about ten days of culture, CD4+ T cells were isolated. The sequencing sample was made of CD4+ T cells from PBMCs, cultured in vitro. The receptors originated from a human donor in good health.

The sample holds a few counts of this clone. The chain joins TRBV11-2 to TRBJ1-3; D is possibly TRBD1 (5 bases). V was clipped by 1 base and J by 4 bases, with 11 bases between them. The CDR3 is 15 amino acids. Germline lookup yields CDR1 SGHAT and CDR2 FQNNGV. CDR3 in amino acids: CASSLGDSSGNTIYF. The CDR3, as DNA: TGTGCCAGCAGCTTAGGGGACTCCTCGGGAAACACCATATATTTT. The entire variable domain, with the rest obtained from reference TRBV11-2 and TRBJ1-3, is as follows: EAGVAQSPRYKIIEKRQSVAFWCNPISGHATLYWYQQILGQGPKLLIQFQNNGVVDDSQLPKDRFSAERLKGVDSTLKIQPAKLEDSAVYLCASSLGDSSGNTIYFGEGSWLTVV.

The J gene is TRBJ2-7, the V gene TRBV7-2, with a tentative D call TRBD1 (6 bases). V lost 3 bases to trimming and J lost 1 base, with 13 bases between them. CDR1 and CDR2 from the germline V gene are SGHTA and FQGNSA. The CDR3 loop spans 15 amino acids. The CDR3: CASSFRPGQSYEQYF. CDR3 in DNA: TGTGCCAGCAGCTTCCGCCCTGGACAGTCCTACGAGCAGTACTTC.

The V call is TRBV5-6, the J call TRBJ1-5; 9 bases match TRBD1. The CDR3 has 15 residues. Per the germline V gene, CDR1 is SGHDT and CDR2 is YYEEEE. V gave up 4 bases and J gave up 2 bases; unmatched junction bases: 4. The CDR3 is CASSRRTGGNQPQHF. DNA for the CDR3: TGTGCCAGCAGCAGAAGGACAGGGGGCAATCAGCCCCAGCATTTT.

This chain links TRBV2 with TRBJ1-4; D might be TRBD1 (5 bases). V dropped 7 bases and J dropped 3 bases, with 18 bases sitting between them. This CDR3 has 16 residues. CDR1 is SNHLY, CDR2 FYNNEI, per germline. Written as DNA, the CDR3 is TGTGCCAGCAAGAGTCGGGGGGTTAGGTCTAATGAAAAACTGTTTTTT. As protein: CASKSRGVRSNEKLFF. Full variable domain (remainder filled in from reference TRBV2 and TRBJ1-4): EPEVTQTPSHQVTQMGQEVILRCVPISNHLYFYWYRQILGQKVEFLVSFYNNEISEKSEIFDDQFSVERPDGSNFTLKIRSTKLEDSAMYFCASKSRGVRSNEKLFFGSGTQLSVL.

This rearrangement joins TRBV11-2 to TRBJ2-2, with D perhaps TRBD1 (5 bases). The V and J ends lost 6 bases and 5 bases respectively, with 10 bases between them. CDR3 length: 13 amino acids. The germline V gene encodes CDR1 SGHAT and CDR2 FQNNGV. CDR3: CASSRQLTGELFF. In nucleotides, the CDR3 is TGTGCCAGCAGTCGACAGTTAACCGGGGAGCTGTTTTTT.

The chain has TRBV6-5 and TRBJ1-1; a weak D match, TRBD1 (6 bases). The ends were cut back, 6 bases at V and 3 bases at J, with 14 bases in the middle. This CDR3 is built from 14 residues. Germline V gene lookup returns CDR1 MNHEY and CDR2 SVGAGI. The DNA for the CDR3 is TGTGCCAGCAGGGGTACGGGGGCTGACACTGAAGCTTTCTTT. Protein sequence: CASRGTGADTEAFF.

This clone has a handful of counts. V and J are TRBV4-1 and TRBJ2-7; TRBD1 is a possible D gene (7 bases). V lost 0 bases and J lost 4, with 16 bases in between. Germline-derived CDR1 and CDR2 are MGHRA and YSYEKL. The CDR3 contains 16 residues. This chain's CDR3 is CASSQDRSGGIYEQYF. As DNA, the CDR3 is TGCGCCAGCAGCCAAGATCGGTCAGGGGGGATATACGAGCAGTACTTC.

This clone was found once. V gene TRBV10-2 combines with J gene TRBJ2-7; D not resolved. Trimming pared 8 bases from V and 3 bases from J, leaving 5 bases between. CDR3 length: 10 residues. Germline V gene sequence: CDR1 WSHSY, CDR2 SAAADI. CDR3 coding DNA: TGCGCCAGCTTAGTCTACGAGCAGTACTTC. Its protein is CASLVYEQYF.

This clone was observed a single time. The CDR3 coding sequence is TGTGCCAGCAGTGAAGCGAGGGCAGACCAAGAGACCCAGTACTTC. Translated: CASSEARADQETQYF. V and J are TRBV6-1 and TRBJ2-5, with D perhaps matching TRBD2 (5 bases). The V end was cut by 0 bases, the J end by 0 bases, with 8 bases between. This CDR3 spans 15 amino acids. Germline-derived CDR1 and CDR2 are MNHNS and SASEGT.

J is TRBJ2-1 and V is TRBV30; 7 bases match TRBD2. This CDR3 spans 13 amino acids. V shed 0 bases and J 9 bases; nucleotides not matched to a gene: 5. Germline V gene sequence: CDR1 GTSNPN, CDR2 SVGIG (reference sequence). The CDR3 nucleotides are TGTGCCTGGAGTGTGGGGGGGGTAGGTGAGCAGTTCTTC. Its protein product is CAWSVGGVGEQFF. The whole variable domain, filled in from reference TRBV30 and TRBJ2-1, reads SQTIHQWPATLVQPVGSPLSLECTVEGTSNPNLYWYRQAAGRGLQLLFYSVGIGQISSEVPQNLSASRPQDRQFILSSKKLLLSDSGFYLCAWSVGGVGEQFFGPGTRLTVL.

The rearrangement uses TRBV18 and TRBJ1-2, with D maybe TRBD1 (5 bases). The CDR3 totals 14 residues. Germline V gives CDR1 KGHSH, CDR2 LQKENI. Trimming shortened V by 5 bases and J by 8 bases, and 18 bases separated the two germline ends. CDR3 DNA: TGTGCCAGCTCAGGACGGACCGACAGCTCGGGCTACACCTTC. Translation: CASSGRTDSSGYTF.

The chain combines TRBV10-3 with TRBJ2-1, with D uncertain. Trimming took 4 bases from V and 0 from J, leaving 7 bases between them. In germline, CDR1 is ENHRY, CDR2 SYGVKD. The CDR3 extends over 14 amino acids. CDR3 sequence: CAISAPSSYNEQFF. The CDR3 DNA is TGTGCCATCAGTGCCCCTAGCTCCTACAATGAGCAGTTCTTC.

This clone was seen only a few times. J is TRBJ2-2 and V is TRBV30; no clear D gene. V lost 3 bases and J lost 0, with 5 bases in between. This CDR3 has 13 residues. CDR1 GTSNPN and CDR2 SVGIG come from the germline V gene (reference sequence). The CDR3, as DNA: TGTGCCTGGAGGTCCCCGAACACCGGGGAGCTGTTTTTT. Protein: CAWRSPNTGELFF.

Only one count was recorded for this clone. V gene TRBV4-1 combines with J gene TRBJ2-1; 12 bases fit TRBD1. The CDR3 spans 17 residues. V lost 5 bases and J lost 7; bases outside the gene matches: 12. The germline V gene encodes CDR1 MGHRA and CDR2 YSYEKL. The CDR3 DNA reads as TGCGCCAGCAGCTATTCCGGGACAGGGGGCGCTCGGAATGAGCAGTTCTTC. Protein: CASSYSGTGGARNEQFF.

The chain links TRBV7-9 to TRBJ1-3; D is unclear. Between the trimmed V and J ends, which lost 0 bases and 0 bases, there was a span of 9 bases. Germline assignment: CDR1 SEHNR and CDR2 FQNEAQ (reference sequence). The CDR3 is 16 residues long. The CDR3 region is CASSLAESLSGNTIYF. The CDR3 DNA reads TGTGCCAGCAGCTTAGCCGAGAGCCTCTCTGGAAACACCATATATTTT.

The chain has TRBV30 and TRBJ1-1; D may be TRBD1 (5 bases). Trimming took 7 bases from V and 4 from J, leaving 16 bases between them. Germline CDR1 is GTSNPN and CDR2 is SVGIG (reference sequence). There are 13 residues in the CDR3. The CDR3 reads CAFRRFQGTEAFF. The CDR3 DNA sequence: TGTGCCTTCCGACGATTCCAGGGCACTGAAGCTTTCTTT.

The chain joins TRBV7-8 to TRBJ2-2; D is ambiguous. Per the germline V gene, CDR1 is SGHVS and CDR2 is FQNEAQ. V lost 4 bases to trimming and J lost 3 bases, with 3 bases between them. CDR3 length equals 12 residues. The CDR3 coding sequence is TGTGCCAGCAGCTCCGACACCGGGGAGCTGTTTTTT. Its translation: CASSSDTGELFF.

The V and J genes are TRBV28 and TRBJ2-3; D is uncertain. Trimming took 3 bases from V and 2 from J, leaving 12 bases between them. Looked up from germline, CDR1 is MDHEN and CDR2 is SYDVKM. The CDR3 length is 15 residues. The CDR3 DNA reads as TGTGCCAGCAGTTTGGTTTCGGGCCTCACAGATACGCAGTATTTT. It encodes CASSLVSGLTDTQYF.

The rearrangement joins TRBV29-1 to TRBJ2-1; D is undetermined. The germline V gene has CDR1 SQVTM and CDR2 ANQGSEA. The CDR3 is 14 amino acids. V was shortened by 4 bases and J by 2 bases, with 12 bases between the two germline ends. This CDR3 reads CSVGYISTYNEQFF. The CDR3 nucleotides are TGCAGCGTTGGGTACATTTCAACCTACAATGAGCAGTTCTTC.

The count of this clone is one. The chain employs TRBV5-1 and TRBJ2-3; 12 bases fit TRBD2. The germline V gene encodes CDR1 SGHRS and CDR2 YFSETQ. With 0 bases clipped from V and 7 bases from J, the junction kept 9 bases outside the gene matches. The CDR3 runs to 17 residues. CDR3 region: CASSLVTSGSVANTQYF. As DNA, the CDR3 is TGCGCCAGCAGCTTGGTGACTAGCGGGAGCGTTGCAAATACGCAGTATTTT.

The chain joins TRBV14 to TRBJ1-2; D remains unclear. The CDR3 consists of 14 residues. Looked up from germline, CDR1 is SGHDN and CDR2 is FVKESK. V gave up 1 base and J gave up 4 bases, with 10 bases separating them. CDR3 in amino acids: CASSQGVLGYGYTF. The CDR3 coding sequence is TGTGCCAGCAGCCAAGGCGTGCTCGGCTATGGCTACACCTTC.

J is TRBJ1-1 and V is TRBV7-6, with 8 bases lining up with TRBD1. CDR1 is SGHVS and CDR2 is FNYEAQ in the germline V gene. CDR3 length equals 15 residues. The V segment lost 4 bases and the J segment 3 bases; nucleotides outside the gene matches: 7. The CDR3 sequence is CASSSGQGADTEAFF. CDR3 sequence (DNA): TGTGCCAGCAGCTCGGGTCAGGGGGCAGACACTGAAGCTTTCTTT.

This clone appeared once. V usage is TRBV28 and J usage is TRBJ2-4; 9 bases map to TRBD1. V shed 7 bases and J 9 bases; nucleotides not matched to a gene: 10. This CDR3 has 14 amino acids. Germline CDR1 MDHEN, CDR2 SYDVKM. This chain's CDR3 is CASTGQGKRGIQYF. CDR3 nucleotide sequence: TGTGCCAGCACGGGACAGGGCAAGAGGGGCATTCAGTACTTC.

This sequence joins TRBV2 and TRBJ2-2; a possible D gene is TRBD1 (6 bases). CDR1 and CDR2 from the germline V gene are SNHLY and FYNNEI. The length of the CDR3 is 15 residues. Trimming stripped 6 bases from V and 0 bases from J, with 11 bases between. The CDR3 DNA is TGTGCCAGCAGCACGGGACACCCGAACACCGGGGAGCTGTTTTTT. Residues: CASSTGHPNTGELFF.

V usage is TRBV6-5 and J usage is TRBJ2-1, with 7 bases lining up with TRBD1. The CDR3 is 15 residues long. V lost 6 bases and J lost 0; bases outside the gene matches: 5. Germline values: CDR1 MNHEY, CDR2 SVGAGI. In nucleotides, the CDR3 is TGTGCCAGCAGAGGGGACAGAAGCTCCTACAATGAGCAGTTCTTC. This encodes CASRGDRSSYNEQFF.

The chain links TRBV29-1 to TRBJ2-7; D not certain. The CDR3 is 13 amino acids. The V end lost 4 bases, the J end lost 1 base, and 11 bases lay between the germline ends. The germline V gene encodes CDR1 SQVTM and CDR2 ANQGSEA. The DNA of the CDR3 is TGCAGCGTTGTTACAGCGACATCCTACGAGCAGTACTTC. Protein: CSVVTATSYEQYF.

This sequence joins TRBV5-5 and TRBJ2-3, with D possibly TRBD1 on 8 matching bases. Trimming pared 4 bases from V and 6 bases from J, leaving 21 bases between. The germline gives CDR1 SGHKS, CDR2 YYEKEE (reference sequence). This CDR3 has 16 amino acids. For the CDR3, the DNA is TGTGCCAGCAGCATCTGGACAGGGCCGGGGGGCGATACGCAGTATTTT. Encoded protein: CASSIWTGPGGDTQYF.